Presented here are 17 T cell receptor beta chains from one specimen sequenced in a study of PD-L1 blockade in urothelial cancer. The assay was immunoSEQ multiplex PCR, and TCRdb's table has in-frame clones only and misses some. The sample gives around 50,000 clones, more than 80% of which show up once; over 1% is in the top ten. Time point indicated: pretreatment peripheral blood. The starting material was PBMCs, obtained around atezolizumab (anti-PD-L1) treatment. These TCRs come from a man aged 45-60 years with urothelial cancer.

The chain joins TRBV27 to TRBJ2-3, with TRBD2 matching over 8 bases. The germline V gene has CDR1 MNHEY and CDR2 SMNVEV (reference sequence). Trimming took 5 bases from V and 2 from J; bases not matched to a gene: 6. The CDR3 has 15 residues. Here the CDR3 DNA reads TGTGCCAGCAGTAGCGGGAGCGGGGCCACAGATACGCAGTATTTT. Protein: CASSSGSGATDTQYF.

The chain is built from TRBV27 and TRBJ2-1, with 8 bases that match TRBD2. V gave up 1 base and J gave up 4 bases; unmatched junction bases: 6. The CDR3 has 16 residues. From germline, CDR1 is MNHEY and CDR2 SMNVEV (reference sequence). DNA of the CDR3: TGTGCCAGCAGTTTATTCCCGGGAGGGACTTACAATGAGCAGTTCTTC. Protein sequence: CASSLFPGGTYNEQFF.

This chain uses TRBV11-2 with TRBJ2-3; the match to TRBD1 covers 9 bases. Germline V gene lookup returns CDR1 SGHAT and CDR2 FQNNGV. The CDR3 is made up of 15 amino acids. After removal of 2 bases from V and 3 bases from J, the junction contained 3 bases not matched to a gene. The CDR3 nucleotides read TGTGCCAGCAGCTTACGTGGACAGGGGACAGATACGCAGTATTTT. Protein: CASSLRGQGTDTQYF.

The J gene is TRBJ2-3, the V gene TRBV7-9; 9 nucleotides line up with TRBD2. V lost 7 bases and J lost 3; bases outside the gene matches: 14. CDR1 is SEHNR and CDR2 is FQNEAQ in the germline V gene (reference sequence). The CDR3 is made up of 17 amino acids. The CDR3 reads CASTEIGSGSFTDTQYF. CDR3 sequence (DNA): TGTGCCAGCACCGAGATCGGTAGCGGGAGTTTTACAGATACGCAGTATTTT.

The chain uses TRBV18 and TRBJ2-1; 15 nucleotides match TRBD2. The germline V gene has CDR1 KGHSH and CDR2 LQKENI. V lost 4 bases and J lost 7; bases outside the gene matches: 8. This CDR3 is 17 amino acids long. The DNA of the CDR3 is TGTGCCAGCTCACAACCCGGGACTAGCGGGGGGCGGAATGAGCAGTTCTTC. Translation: CASSQPGTSGGRNEQFF.

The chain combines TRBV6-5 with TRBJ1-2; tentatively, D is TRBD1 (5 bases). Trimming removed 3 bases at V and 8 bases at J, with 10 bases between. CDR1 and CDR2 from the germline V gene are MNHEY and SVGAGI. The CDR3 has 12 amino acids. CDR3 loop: CASSYKGFGYTF. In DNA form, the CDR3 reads TGTGCCAGCAGTTATAAGGGGTTCGGCTACACCTTC.

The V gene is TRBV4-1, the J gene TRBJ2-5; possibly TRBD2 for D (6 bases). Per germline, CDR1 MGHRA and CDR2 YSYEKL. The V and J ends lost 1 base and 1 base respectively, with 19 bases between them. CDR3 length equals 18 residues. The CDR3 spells CASSQASPERAFQETQYF. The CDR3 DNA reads TGCGCCAGCAGCCAAGCCTCCCCGGAGCGGGCCTTCCAAGAGACCCAGTACTTC.

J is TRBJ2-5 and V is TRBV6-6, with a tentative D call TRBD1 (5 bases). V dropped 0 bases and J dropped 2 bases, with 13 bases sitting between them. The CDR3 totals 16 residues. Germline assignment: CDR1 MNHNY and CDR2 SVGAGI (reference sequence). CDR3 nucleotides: TGTGCCAGCAGTTACTCCTTGACAGTAAGTCAAGAGACCCAGTACTTC. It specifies CASSYSLTVSQETQYF.

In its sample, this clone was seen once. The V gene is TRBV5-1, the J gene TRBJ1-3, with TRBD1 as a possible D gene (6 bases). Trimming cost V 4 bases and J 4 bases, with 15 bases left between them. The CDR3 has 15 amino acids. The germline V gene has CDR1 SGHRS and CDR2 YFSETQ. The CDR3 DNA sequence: TGCGCCAGCAGCCGGACAGTAGCGGGAGGAAACACCATATATTTT. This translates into CASSRTVAGGNTIYF.

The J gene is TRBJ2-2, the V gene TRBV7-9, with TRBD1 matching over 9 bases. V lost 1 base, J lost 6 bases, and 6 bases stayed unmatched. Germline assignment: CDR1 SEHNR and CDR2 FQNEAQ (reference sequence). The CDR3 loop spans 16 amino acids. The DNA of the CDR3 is TGTGCCAGCAGCTTAGGGGACAGGGTTTACGCCGGGGAGCTGTTTTTT. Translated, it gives CASSLGDRVYAGELFF. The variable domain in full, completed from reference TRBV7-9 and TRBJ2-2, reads DTGVSQNPRHKITKRGQNVTFRCDPISEHNRLYWYRQTLGQGPEFLTYFQNEAQLEKSRLLSDRFSAERPKGSFSTLEIQRTEQGDSAMYLCASSLGDRVYAGELFFGEGSRLTVL.

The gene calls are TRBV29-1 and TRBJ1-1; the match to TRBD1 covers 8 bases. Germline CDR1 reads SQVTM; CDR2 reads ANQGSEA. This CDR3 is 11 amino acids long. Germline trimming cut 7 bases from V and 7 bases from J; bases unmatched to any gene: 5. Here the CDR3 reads CSGGQADEAFF. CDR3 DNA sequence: TGCAGCGGGGGACAGGCGGATGAAGCTTTCTTT.

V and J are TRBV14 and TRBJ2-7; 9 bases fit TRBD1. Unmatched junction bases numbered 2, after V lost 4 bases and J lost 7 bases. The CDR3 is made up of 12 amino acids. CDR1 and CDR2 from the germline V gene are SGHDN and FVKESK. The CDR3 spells CASSRTGVEQYF. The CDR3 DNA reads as TGTGCCAGCAGCCGGACAGGGGTTGAGCAGTACTTC.

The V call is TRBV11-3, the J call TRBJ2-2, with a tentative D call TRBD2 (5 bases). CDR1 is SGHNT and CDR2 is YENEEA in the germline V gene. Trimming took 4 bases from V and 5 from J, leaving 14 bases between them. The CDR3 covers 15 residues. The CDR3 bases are TGTGCCAGCAGCTGGTCCGGACTGGGGACCGGGGAGCTGTTTTTT. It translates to CASSWSGLGTGELFF.

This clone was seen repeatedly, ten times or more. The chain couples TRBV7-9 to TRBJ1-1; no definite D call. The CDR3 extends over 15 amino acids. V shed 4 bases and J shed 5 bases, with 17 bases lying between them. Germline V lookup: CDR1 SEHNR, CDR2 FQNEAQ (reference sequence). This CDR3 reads CASSSSGRGWTEAFF. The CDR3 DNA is TGTGCCAGCAGCTCCTCCGGGAGAGGATGGACTGAAGCTTTCTTT.

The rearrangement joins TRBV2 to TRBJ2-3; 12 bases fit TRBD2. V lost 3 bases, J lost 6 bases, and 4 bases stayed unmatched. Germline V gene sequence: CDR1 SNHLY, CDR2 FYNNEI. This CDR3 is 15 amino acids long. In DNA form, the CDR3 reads TGTGCCAGCAGTGACGCTAGCGGGGGGGCGGATACGCAGTATTTT. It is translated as CASSDASGGADTQYF.

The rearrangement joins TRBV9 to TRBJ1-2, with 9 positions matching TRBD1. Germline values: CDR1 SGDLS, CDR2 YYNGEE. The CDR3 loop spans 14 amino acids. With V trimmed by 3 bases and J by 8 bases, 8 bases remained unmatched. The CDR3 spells CASSDGQGRGGYTF. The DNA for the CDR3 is TGTGCCAGCAGCGACGGACAGGGGAGGGGCGGCTACACCTTC.

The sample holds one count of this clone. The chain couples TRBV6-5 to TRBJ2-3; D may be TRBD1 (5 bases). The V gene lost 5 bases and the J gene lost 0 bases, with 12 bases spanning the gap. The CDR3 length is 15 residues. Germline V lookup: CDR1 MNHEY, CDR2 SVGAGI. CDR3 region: CASSRGRSSTDTQYF. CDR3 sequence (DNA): TGTGCCAGCAGTAGGGGCAGGTCCAGCACAGATACGCAGTATTTT.